Each of the 27 T cell receptor beta chains below was sequenced from the same sample in a study of blood T cell repertoires in COVID-19. The protocol was immunoSEQ multiplex PCR, while the TCRdb copy is restricted to in-frame clones and leaves out a portion. The sample yields some 190,000 clones, around 80% seen once. Sequencing was done on a sample of peripheral blood. The origin of the receptors is a human donor in a cohort sampled during active COVID-19.

The chain employs TRBV5-1 and TRBJ1-1; 7 bases fit TRBD1. V shed 3 bases and J 0 bases; nucleotides not matched to a gene: 8. Germline CDR1 is SGHRS and CDR2 is YFSETQ. The CDR3 runs to 16 residues. The CDR3 here is CASSSDPGTVNTEAFF. CDR3 nucleotide sequence: TGCGCCAGCAGCTCGGACCCCGGGACAGTGAACACTGAAGCTTTCTTT. Full variable domain (outside the CDR3, taken from reference TRBV5-1 and TRBJ1-1): KAGVTQTPRYLIKTRGQQVTLSCSPISGHRSVSWYQQTPGQGLQFLFEYFSETQRNKGNFPGRFSGRQFSNSRSEMNVSTLELGDSALYLCASSSDPGTVNTEAFFGQGTRLTVV.

The J gene is TRBJ2-1, the V gene TRBV19; D possibly corresponds to TRBD1 (5 bases). Germline-derived CDR1 and CDR2 are LNHDA and SQIVND (reference sequence). Trimming cost V 4 bases and J 9 bases, with 10 bases left between them. The CDR3 length is 12 residues. CDR3 amino acids: CASSTGWGEQFF. Written as DNA, the CDR3 is TGTGCCAGTAGTACAGGGTGGGGTGAGCAGTTCTTC.

The rearrangement joins TRBV7-3 to TRBJ2-2; 9 bases match TRBD2. Germline CDR1 reads SGHTA; CDR2 reads FQGTGA. J gave up 8 bases and V 8 bases, and 18 bases lay outside the gene matches. The CDR3 runs 17 residues. CDR3 nucleotides: TGTGCCAGCGCCCCCCCCGGACTAGCGATGTTTTCAGGGGAGCTGTTTTTT. It translates to CASAPPGLAMFSGELFF.

This clone was observed a few times. The V and J genes are TRBV27 and TRBJ2-5, with TRBD1 matching 7 bases. Germline loops: CDR1 MNHEY, CDR2 SMNVEV (reference sequence). The CDR3 sequence is 15 residues long. Trimming cost V 5 bases and J 5 bases; bases outside gene matches: 11. Written as DNA, the CDR3 is TGTGCCAGCAGTGCGGACAGGATCCCTGGGGAGACCCAGTACTTC. This sequence encodes CASSADRIPGETQYF.

This clone was detected many times. This chain joins TRBV7-2 and TRBJ2-7; TRBD1 is a possible D gene (7 bases). This CDR3 comprises 15 residues. With 3 bases removed from V and 5 bases from J, the gap between germline ends came to 17 bases. Germline assignment: CDR1 SGHTA and CDR2 FQGNSA. The CDR3 sequence is CASSFNGRGTDEQYF. For the CDR3, the DNA is TGTGCCAGCAGCTTTAATGGACGGGGGACAGACGAGCAGTACTTC.

The chain carries TRBV18 and TRBJ2-2; D possibly corresponds to TRBD1 (5 bases). Germline values: CDR1 KGHSH, CDR2 LQKENI. Trimming stripped 9 bases from V and 6 bases from J, with 14 bases between. The CDR3 spans 13 residues. The CDR3 nucleotides are TGTGCCAGTAAACAGGACATATCCGGGGAGCTGTTTTTT. Amino acid sequence: CASKQDISGELFF.

V usage is TRBV6-5 and J usage is TRBJ1-5; D not resolved. Deletions cut 0 bases from V and 9 bases from J, with 9 bases between. The CDR3 sequence is 13 residues long. Germline lookup yields CDR1 MNHEY and CDR2 SVGAGI. The CDR3 bases are TGTGCCAGCAGTTACTCGTCGGGGTGGCCCCAGCATTTT. The encoded protein is CASSYSSGWPQHF.

The gene calls are TRBV10-3 and TRBJ1-6, with D perhaps TRBD1 (6 bases). Trimming removed 5 bases from V and 3 bases from J, with 14 bases in between. Germline V CDR1 and CDR2: ENHRY, SYGVKD. This CDR3 is built from 16 residues. CDR3 region: CAISRRQVNYNSPLHF. CDR3 coding DNA: TGTGCCATCAGTAGACGACAGGTTAACTATAATTCACCCCTCCACTTT.

This clone was counted ten times or more. The V and J genes are TRBV12-2 and TRBJ1-5. TRBV12-2 is described as a pseudogene. This CDR3 comprises 12 residues. The chain's CDR3 is CASRLTNQPQHF. DNA for the CDR3: TGTGCAAGTCGCCTGACTAATCAGCCCCAGCATTTT.

The chain recombines TRBV5-1 with TRBJ2-3; 10 bases are shared with TRBD2. The CDR3 covers 17 residues. Germline V gene sequence: CDR1 SGHRS, CDR2 YFSETQ. V shed 0 bases and J 1 base; nucleotides not matched to a gene: 5. The CDR3 region has the DNA TGCGCCAGCAGCTTGGAACTAGCGGGGCCGGGCACAGATACGCAGTATTTT. This translates into CASSLELAGPGTDTQYF.

The rearrangement links TRBV7-9 to TRBJ2-2; TRBD1 agrees at 8 bases. Losses at the gene ends were 4 bases for V and 1 base for J; bases not matched to a gene: 5. CDR1 SEHNR and CDR2 FQNEAQ come from the germline V gene (reference sequence). The CDR3 loop spans 16 amino acids. The CDR3 DNA is TGTGCCAGCAGCTCCACCGGGACAGGGAACACCGGGGAGCTGTTTTTT. Amino acid sequence: CASSSTGTGNTGELFF.

About this clone itself: Other DNA sequences of this sample code for an identical CDR3. The chain couples TRBV19 to TRBJ1-5, with TRBD1 matching over 8 bases. J gave up 5 bases and V 8 bases, and 5 bases lay outside the gene matches. Germline V gene sequence: CDR1 LNHDA, CDR2 SQIVND (reference sequence). The CDR3 has 13 residues. The CDR3 loop reads CASRDRPDQPQHF. The CDR3 nucleotides are TGTGCCAGTCGGGACAGGCCAGATCAGCCCCAGCATTTT.

The V and J genes are TRBV4-2 and TRBJ1-5; possibly TRBD1 for D (6 bases). Trimming cost V 0 bases and J 4 bases, with 13 bases left between them. The CDR3 totals 16 residues. Per germline, CDR1 LGHNA and CDR2 YNFKEQ. DNA for the CDR3: TGTGCCAGCAGCCAAGACCCGACAGGCTTAAATCAGCCCCAGCATTTT. Residues: CASSQDPTGLNQPQHF.

The V call is TRBV3-1 (or the pseudogene TRBV3-2), the J call TRBJ2-2, with D maybe TRBD2 (6 bases). In germline, CDR1 is LGHDT, CDR2 YNNKEL (reference sequence). The CDR3 has 16 amino acids. The V end lost 4 bases, the J end lost 7 bases, and 19 bases lay between the germline ends. The CDR3 is CASSRIRAGWGGELFF. The CDR3 bases are TGTGCCAGCAGCCGGATACGTGCGGGATGGGGCGGGGAGCTGTTTTTT.

This clone was counted once. CDR3 amino acids: CASRRQGLQTDTQYF. The CDR3 coding sequence is TGTGCCAGCAGGAGACAGGGACTCCAAACAGATACGCAGTATTTT. This rearrangement joins TRBV2 to TRBJ2-3; D perhaps matches TRBD1 (7 bases). This CDR3 has 15 residues. With 6 bases removed from V and 3 bases from J, the gap between germline ends came to 16 bases. Germline V gives CDR1 SNHLY, CDR2 FYNNEI. The full variable domain, its missing parts supplied by reference TRBV2 and TRBJ2-3, is EPEVTQTPSHQVTQMGQEVILRCVPISNHLYFYWYRQILGQKVEFLVSFYNNEISEKSEIFDDQFSVERPDGSNFTLKIRSTKLEDSAMYFCASRRQGLQTDTQYFGPGTRLTVL.

The count of this clone is one. This rearrangement joins TRBV29-1 to TRBJ1-2; D is ambiguous. The CDR3 loop spans 12 amino acids. V lost 4 bases, J lost 3 bases, and 9 bases lay in between. The germline V gene has CDR1 SQVTM and CDR2 ANQGSEA. CDR3 loop: CSVAPPDYGYTF. CDR3 coding DNA: TGCAGCGTTGCCCCCCCTGACTATGGCTACACCTTC.

This chain links TRBV12-3 or TRBV12-4 with TRBJ1-2; D is unclear. V lost 5 bases to trimming and J lost 1 base, with 5 bases between them. The CDR3 totals 12 residues. In DNA, the CDR3 is TGTGCCAGCAGTCAACTTAACTATGGCTACACCTTC. This translates into CASSQLNYGYTF.

This chain joins TRBV10-3 and TRBJ2-2, with D unresolved. The CDR3 has 14 amino acids. Germline CDR1 and CDR2: ENHRY and SYGVKD. Trimming removed 6 bases from V and 3 bases from J, with 11 bases in between. The CDR3 sequence: CAIRVLGDTGELFF. The CDR3 region has the DNA TGTGCCATCAGGGTCTTAGGAGACACCGGGGAGCTGTTTTTT.

The gene calls are TRBV28 and TRBJ2-6, with 8 bases aligning to TRBD2. The length of the CDR3 is 16 residues. V was pared by 8 bases and J by 4 bases, with 10 bases of the junction left unmatched. Looked up from germline, CDR1 is MDHEN and CDR2 is SYDVKM. CDR3 sequence reads: CASRGGRGRGANVLTF. CDR3 sequence (DNA): TGTGCCAGCCGGGGGGGACGGGGACGGGGGGCCAACGTCCTGACTTTC.

This chain uses TRBV9 with TRBJ2-1, with 7 bases fitting TRBD2. Germline trimming cut 4 bases from V and 9 bases from J; bases unmatched to any gene: 4. The V gene's germline CDR1 is SGDLS and CDR2 YYNGEE. The CDR3 loop spans 12 amino acids. The CDR3 region has the DNA TGTGCCAGCAGCCGACTAGCTGGTGAGCAGTTCTTC. This codes for CASSRLAGEQFF.

The chain has TRBV12-3 or TRBV12-4 and TRBJ1-2; D remains unclear. The CDR3 length is 13 residues. V lost 3 bases and J lost 4, with 9 bases in between. Here the CDR3 DNA reads TGTGCCAGCAGTTTGGCCAGAATCTATGGCTACACCTTC. It codes for CASSLARIYGYTF.

This chain uses TRBV5-1 with TRBJ2-3; D perhaps matches TRBD1 (5 bases). The length of the CDR3 is 16 residues. The germline gives CDR1 SGHRS, CDR2 YFSETQ. The V and J ends lost 5 bases and 2 bases respectively, with 18 bases between them. The CDR3 region has the DNA TGCGCCAGCAGAGGGTCAGGGTTGGGTTACACAGATACGCAGTATTTT. Protein product: CASRGSGLGYTDTQYF.

The gene calls are TRBV7-8 and TRBJ1-1; D gene uncertain. The V gene lost 5 bases and the J gene lost 3 bases, with 16 bases spanning the gap. The CDR3 consists of 15 residues. Germline CDR1 and CDR2: SGHVS and FQNEAQ. CDR3 sequence: CASSPAGRTDTEAFF. The CDR3 DNA reads TGTGCCAGCAGCCCAGCGGGCAGAACGGACACTGAAGCTTTCTTT.

Concerning this clone: Different DNA sequences within this sample yield the same CDR3. The chain employs TRBV6-6 and TRBJ1-5; no firm D call. Germline-derived CDR1 and CDR2 are MNHNY and SVGAGI (reference sequence). With 2 bases removed from V and 0 bases from J, the gap between germline ends came to 2 bases. The CDR3 runs 13 residues. This CDR3 is CASSYRSNQPQHF. The CDR3 DNA sequence: TGTGCCAGCAGTTACCGTAGCAATCAGCCCCAGCATTTT.

The V and J genes are TRBV3-1 (or the pseudogene TRBV3-2) and TRBJ1-1; weak D call: TRBD1 (6 bases). V was trimmed by 3 bases and J by 8 bases, leaving 7 bases between them. Germline V gives CDR1 LGHDT, CDR2 YNNKEL (reference sequence). The CDR3 is 11 amino acids. CDR3 nucleotide sequence: TGTGCCAGCAGCCAGGGGACAGAAGCTTTCTTT. Translated: CASSQGTEAFF.

This clone was recorded only once. This rearrangement joins TRBV11-2 to TRBJ2-3; D gene uncertain. Per the germline V gene, CDR1 is SGHAT and CDR2 is FQNNGV. V lost 0 bases and J 3 bases, leaving 10 bases between the germline ends. CDR3 size: 15 residues. The CDR3 region is CASSLDYGLTDTQYF. Written as DNA, the CDR3 is TGTGCCAGCAGCTTAGACTACGGTTTAACAGATACGCAGTATTTT. Variable domain in full (rest from reference TRBV11-2 and TRBJ2-3): EAGVAQSPRYKIIEKRQSVAFWCNPISGHATLYWYQQILGQGPKLLIQFQNNGVVDDSQLPKDRFSAERLKGVDSTLKIQPAKLEDSAVYLCASSLDYGLTDTQYFGPGTRLTVL.

This sequence joins TRBV19 and TRBJ2-1, with unresolved D. The V end lost 4 bases, the J end lost 0 bases, and 10 bases lay between the germline ends. The germline CDR1 and CDR2 sequences are LNHDA and SQIVND (reference sequence). This CDR3 spans 15 amino acids. The CDR3 nucleotides are TGTGCCAGTAGTAGCCTAATGAGCTCCTACAATGAGCAGTTCTTC. This translates into CASSSLMSSYNEQFF.